This TCR beta chain derives from a study of molecular identifiers for immune sequencing clone quantification. Study observations and caveats: Whereas naive cells kept under 1% of molecules in clones above 20 RNA copies, such clones held over 97% in effectors. Underestimation of highly expanded clone sizes could arise where identical TCR molecules share a barcode.

The CDR3 spans 16 residues. V lost 0 bases and J lost 0, with 12 bases in between. Per the germline V gene, CDR1 is DFQATT and CDR2 is SNEGSKA (reference sequence). With listed TCR primers and previously described methods, bulk TCR libraries were prepared. TCRdb passed the PCR reads through MiXCR, listing each CDR3 protein once. The sample lists more than 550,000 distinct CDR3 sequences; 25% were seen once. This clonotype turned up a few times. Antigen unknown. Naive CD8 T cells were sorted as CD8+CD4-CCR7+CD45RA+. The receptor was isolated from a human donor in good health. Some libraries in this study had Jurkat cell RNA spiked in. Material for sequencing was naive CD8+ T cells from blood, with Jurkat cell RNA spiked in. Regarding subset: FACS-sorted CD8+CD4-CCR7+CD45RA+ naive T cells. The chain couples TRBV20-1 to TRBJ2-1; a possible D gene is TRBD2 (5 bases). The CDR3 DNA sequence: TGCAGTGCTAGAGATCTGAAGCGGAGCTCCTACAATGAGCAGTTCTTC. Its protein is CSARDLKRSSYNEQFF.